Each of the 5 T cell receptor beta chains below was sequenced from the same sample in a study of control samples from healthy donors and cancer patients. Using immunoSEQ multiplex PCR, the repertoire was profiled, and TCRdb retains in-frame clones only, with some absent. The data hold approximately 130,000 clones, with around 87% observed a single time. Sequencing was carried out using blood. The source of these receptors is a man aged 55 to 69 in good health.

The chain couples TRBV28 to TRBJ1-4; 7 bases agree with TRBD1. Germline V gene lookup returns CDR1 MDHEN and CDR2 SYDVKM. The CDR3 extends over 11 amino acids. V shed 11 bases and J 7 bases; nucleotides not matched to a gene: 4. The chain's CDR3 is CAGQVGEKLFF. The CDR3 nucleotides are TGTGCCGGACAGGTCGGTGAAAAACTGTTTTTT.

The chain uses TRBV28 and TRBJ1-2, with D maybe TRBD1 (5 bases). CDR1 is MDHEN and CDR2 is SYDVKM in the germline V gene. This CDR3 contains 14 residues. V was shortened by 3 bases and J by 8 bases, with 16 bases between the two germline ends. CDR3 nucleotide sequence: TGTGCCAGCAGTTTCGGAGGAGGGGTTGGGGGCTACACCTTC. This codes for CASSFGGGVGGYTF.

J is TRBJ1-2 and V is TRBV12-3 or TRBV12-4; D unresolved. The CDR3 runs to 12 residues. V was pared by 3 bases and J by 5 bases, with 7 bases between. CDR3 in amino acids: CASSFDGYGYTF. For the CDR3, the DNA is TGTGCCAGCAGTTTCGACGGGTATGGCTACACCTTC.

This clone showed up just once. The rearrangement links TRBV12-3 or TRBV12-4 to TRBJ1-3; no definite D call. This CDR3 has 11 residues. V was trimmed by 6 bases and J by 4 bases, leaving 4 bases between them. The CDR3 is CASSHGNTIYF. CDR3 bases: TGTGCCAGCAGCCACGGAAACACCATATATTTT.

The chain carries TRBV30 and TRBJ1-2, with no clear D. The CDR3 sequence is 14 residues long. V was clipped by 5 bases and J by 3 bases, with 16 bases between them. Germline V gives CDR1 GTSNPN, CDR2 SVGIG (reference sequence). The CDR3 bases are TGTGCCTGGGCGGGCCCCACAGTGGACTATGGCTACACCTTC. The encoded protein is CAWAGPTVDYGYTF. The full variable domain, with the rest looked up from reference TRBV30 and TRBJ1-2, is SQTIHQWPATLVQPVGSPLSLECTVEGTSNPNLYWYRQAAGRGLQLLFYSVGIGQISSEVPQNLSASRPQDRQFILSSKKLLLSDSGFYLCAWAGPTVDYGYTFGSGTRLTVV.